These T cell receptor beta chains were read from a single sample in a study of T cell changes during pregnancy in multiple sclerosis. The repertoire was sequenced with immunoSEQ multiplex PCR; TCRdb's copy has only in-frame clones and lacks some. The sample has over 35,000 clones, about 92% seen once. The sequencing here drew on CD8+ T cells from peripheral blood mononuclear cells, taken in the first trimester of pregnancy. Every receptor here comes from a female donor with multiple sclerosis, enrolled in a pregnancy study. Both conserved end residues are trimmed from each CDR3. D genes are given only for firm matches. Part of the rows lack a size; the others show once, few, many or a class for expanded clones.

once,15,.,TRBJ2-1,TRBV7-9,ASSFTRGKSSYNEQF
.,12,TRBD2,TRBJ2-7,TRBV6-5,ASSSPWGGYEQY
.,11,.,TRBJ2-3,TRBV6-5,ASSYEALDTQY
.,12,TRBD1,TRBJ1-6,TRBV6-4,ASSDGTENSPLH
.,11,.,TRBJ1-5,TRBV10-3,AISSGSSQPQH
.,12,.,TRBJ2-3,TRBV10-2,ASRRLSPADTQY
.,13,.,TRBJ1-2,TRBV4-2,ASREKGEGIYGYT
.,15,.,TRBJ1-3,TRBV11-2,ASSRSSTSHSGNTIY
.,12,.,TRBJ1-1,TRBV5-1,ASSLVAGFTEAF
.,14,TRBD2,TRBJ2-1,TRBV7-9,ASSLEAGETYNEQF
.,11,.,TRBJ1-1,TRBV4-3,ASSQTGKTEAF
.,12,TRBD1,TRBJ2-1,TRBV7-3,ASSPGTGYNEQF
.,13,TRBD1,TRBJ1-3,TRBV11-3,ASSPGTGAGNTIY
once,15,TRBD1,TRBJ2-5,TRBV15,ATSRTGTGGFGETQY
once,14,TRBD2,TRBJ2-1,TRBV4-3,ASRASGGVSYNEQF
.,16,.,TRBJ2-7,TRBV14,ASSLREPGTFRVNEQY
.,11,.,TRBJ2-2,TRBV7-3,ASSLGLAGELF
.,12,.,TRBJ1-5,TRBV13,ASSSPGYNQPQH
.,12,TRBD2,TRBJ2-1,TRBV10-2,ASATSGTYNEQF
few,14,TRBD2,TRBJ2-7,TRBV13,ASSPLTSGGAYEQY
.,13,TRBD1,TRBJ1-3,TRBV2,ASRADRGQGNTIY
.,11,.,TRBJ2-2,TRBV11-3,ASSEKGPGELF
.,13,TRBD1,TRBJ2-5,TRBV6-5,ASSTQGASGETQY
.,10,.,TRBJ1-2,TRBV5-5,ASSLNSYGYT
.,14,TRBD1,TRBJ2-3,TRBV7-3,ASSSAQGASTDTQY
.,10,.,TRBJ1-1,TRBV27,ASSLQGTEAF
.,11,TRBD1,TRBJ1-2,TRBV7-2,ASSHSTGYGYT
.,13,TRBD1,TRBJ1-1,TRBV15,ATSKGQGRNTEAF
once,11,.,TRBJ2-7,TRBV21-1,ASSPDSTYEQY